The T cell receptor (beta chain) described here comes from a study of T cells expressing NK-cell markers (dated by TCRdb to the early 2020s). A note on the overall study: Three sorted T-cell subsets (CD3+CD56+NKG2C+, CD3+CD56+NKG2C- and CD3+CD56-NKG2C+) from 7 to 9 donors had their TCR beta-chain repertoires profiled. Libraries were sequenced as 2 x 150 bp reads on Illumina HiSeq 2000/2500, MiSeq or NextSeq. All eight donors whose samples were sequenced were randomly selected healthy volunteers, three of them men and five women. Seven of the eight sequenced donors were HCMV-seropositive and one was HCMV-seronegative.

In the germline V gene, CDR1 corresponds to SQVTM and CDR2 to ANQGSEA. Its CDR3 holds 15 amino acids, cysteine through phenylalanine. There is no recorded DNA. To determine HCMV serostatus, a commercial ELISA kit was used to detect HCMV-specific IgG in serum. Peripheral blood mononuclear cells were isolated from blood by Ficoll density gradient centrifugation. Details on this clonotype: What this receptor recognizes is not known.

General study outcomes and caveats: Those dominant clonotypes were again the most abundant among CD3+CD56-NKG2C+ cells in a handful of donors, at about 28.3-60.1%. Whether the expanded NKG2C-expressing T cell clones were specific for HCMV antigens remained unclear. In roughly six donors, the dominant CD3+CD56+NKG2C+ clonotypes ranked among the top 10 CD8+ clonotypes, making up about 1.0-7.5% of CD8+ T cells.

The reads were generated on an Illumina HiSeq 2000. TCR beta cDNA libraries were made by 5'RACE template switching that added a universal primer site and unique molecular identifiers. cDNA synthesis was primed from the TCR beta constant segment and was followed by two successive PCR amplification steps. The paper's processing steps were these. MIGEC was used to demultiplex reads and group reads by UMI, and MiTCR was used to assemble and quantify clonotypes. To exclude erroneous sequences, any TCR cDNA sequence not supported by at least two reads was discarded. The tcR package was used for downstream repertoire analysis, and clonotypes were matched between fractions using CDR3 nucleotide sequence together with V segment. VDJmatch was used to annotate antigen specificity against VDJdb, with one amino acid substitution in CDR3 permitted. Through TCRdb reprocessing, the reads give one entry per CDR3 protein sequence; DNA is omitted. It is TCRdb's table, rather than the study itself, that gives the V and J calls and clone size. This sample's table contains some 300,000 distinct CDR3 sequences. The top ten hold roughly 0.4% of the sample.

What was sequenced was blood T cells: a sorted CD56 or NKG2C T cell subset, CD4+ or CD8+ T cells, or bulk PBMC T cells (not recorded which). This clonotype was sampled from a man younger than 35 in good health. Donor details come from another sample of the same person, matched by shared clones. The chain was built from TRBV29-1 and TRBJ2-7; TCRdb indicates TRBD2, and absent DNA this call remains unverified. The CDR3 in this case is CSVSSGSPDTYEQYF.